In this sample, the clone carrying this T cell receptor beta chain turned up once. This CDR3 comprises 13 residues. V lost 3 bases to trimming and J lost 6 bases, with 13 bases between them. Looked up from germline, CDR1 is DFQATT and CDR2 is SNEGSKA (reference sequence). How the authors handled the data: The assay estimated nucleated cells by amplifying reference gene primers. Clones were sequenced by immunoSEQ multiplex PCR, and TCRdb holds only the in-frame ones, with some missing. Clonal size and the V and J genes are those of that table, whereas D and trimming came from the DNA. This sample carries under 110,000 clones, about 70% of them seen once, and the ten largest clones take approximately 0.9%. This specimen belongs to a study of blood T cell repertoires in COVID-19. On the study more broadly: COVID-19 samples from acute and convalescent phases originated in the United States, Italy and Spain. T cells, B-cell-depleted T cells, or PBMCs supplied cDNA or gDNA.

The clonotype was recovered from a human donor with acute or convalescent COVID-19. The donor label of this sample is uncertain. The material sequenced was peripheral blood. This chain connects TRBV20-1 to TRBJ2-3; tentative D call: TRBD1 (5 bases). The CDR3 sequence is CSASLRVGDTQYF. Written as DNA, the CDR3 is TGCAGTGCTAGTCTCAGGGTTGGCGATACGCAGTATTTT.